This T cell receptor beta chain was recorded in a study of PD-1 blockade in classical Hodgkin lymphoma. Regarding the study as a whole: Compared with healthy donors, newly diagnosed patients reportedly showed lower baseline TCR diversity.

Every single patient, without exception, relapsed after autologous stem cell transplantation, and brentuximab vedotin exposure varied. From thawed PBMCs, CD8+ T cells were isolated by magnetic negative selection. Best responses fell into complete response, partial response or progressive disease. This clone came up a few times. Antigen unknown. This CDR3 region has 14 residues. CDR1 MNHNS and CDR2 SASEGT come from the germline V gene. The V end lost 3 bases, the J end lost 1 base, and 9 bases lay between the germline ends. Method: immunoSEQ multiplex PCR; TCRdb's copy keeps in-frame clones and lacks some. The table includes about 13,000 clones, 65% to 85% detected once.

This specimen was CD8+ T cells from blood, taken at baseline. The chain combines TRBV6-1 with TRBJ1-1, with D perhaps TRBD1 (5 bases). This clonotype was sampled from a human donor with classical Hodgkin lymphoma. CDR3 sequence (DNA): TGTGCCAGCAGTGACGGGGGGGGGAACACTGAAGCTTTCTTT. It translates to CASSDGGGNTEAFF.